This T cell receptor beta chain was observed in a study of shared clonotypes between healthy human individuals. Trimming shortened V by 3 bases and J by 7 bases, and 19 bases separated the two germline ends. This CDR3 is built from 15 residues. Germline loops: CDR1 MDHEN, CDR2 SYDVKM. CD45RO-negative cells were positively selected for CCR7, leaving out terminally differentiated effector memory CD45RA+ cells. The repertoire was sequenced with immunoSEQ multiplex PCR; TCRdb's copy has only in-frame clones and lacks some. In the table there are about 2.1 million clones, around 93% of which are singletons.

The TCR sequence derives from a young man in good health. Some clones in this sample may be carry-over from other donors' samples. The chain recombines TRBV28 with TRBJ2-7; D might be TRBD2 (5 bases). Sequences were obtained from naive CD8+ T cells from PBMCs. CDR3 residues: CASSFIEERPLEQYF. The CDR3 region has the DNA TGTGCCAGCAGTTTCATCGAGGAGCGGCCACTTGAGCAGTACTTC.